One sample yielded the 29 T cell receptor beta chains listed below, sequenced in a study of T-cell reconstitution after alpha-beta-depleted transplantation in children. The library targeted TCRbeta and was prepared with unique molecular identifiers. TCRdb re-called the PCR reads through MiXCR, storing one row per CDR3 protein. The sample lists some 490,000 distinct CDR3 sequences; 9.5% to 15% were seen once. The sample here was PBMCs from the stem cell graft donor, taken from the stem cell graft. The receptors stem from a human donor who donated a stem cell graft to a child with combined immunodeficiency.

This clonotype turned up a few times. This chain connects TRBV29-1 to TRBJ1-1; D unresolved. CDR3 length: 11 residues. The V gene's germline CDR1 is SQVTM and CDR2 ANQGSEA. CDR3 region: CISTVNTEAFF. DNA for the CDR3: TGCATCAGCACCGTGAACACTGAAGCTTTCTTT.

This clonotype occurred a few times. The chain has TRBV29-1 and TRBJ1-5, with 9 positions matching TRBD1. The CDR3 is 15 amino acids. V trimming: 5 bases; J trimming: 0 bases; junction bases outside the gene matches: 5. Germline CDR1 reads SQVTM; CDR2 reads ANQGSEA. This CDR3 reads CSVSDRGSSNQPQHF. The CDR3 bases are TGCAGCGTTTCAGACAGGGGGAGTAGCAATCAGCCCCAGCATTTT.

The chain combines TRBV12-3 or TRBV12-4 with TRBJ2-1; 14 positions agree with TRBD2. The CDR3 extends over 16 amino acids. V lost 5 bases, J lost 8 bases, and 8 bases stayed unmatched. CDR3 sequence: CASSRGRGLAGDEQFF. The CDR3 DNA sequence: TGTGCCAGCAGTCGGGGGAGGGGACTAGCGGGAGATGAGCAGTTCTTC.

This clonotype appeared a few times. This chain joins TRBV20-1 and TRBJ2-7; 9 bases are a match to TRBD2. The CDR3 runs to 17 residues. Germline V CDR1 and CDR2: DFQATT, SNEGSKA (reference sequence). With 0 bases clipped from V and 0 bases from J, the junction kept 9 bases outside the gene matches. CDR3 nucleotides: TGCAGTGCTAGAGATTCTAGCGGGACGATCAGCTCCTACGAGCAGTACTTC. Translating it yields CSARDSSGTISSYEQYF.

J is TRBJ1-2 and V is TRBV30; 7 bases match TRBD1. Germline loops: CDR1 GTSNPN, CDR2 SVGIG (reference sequence). The length of the CDR3 is 12 residues. J lost 8 bases, V lost 7 bases, and 10 bases had no gene match. The CDR3: CAFVRDSSGYTF. The CDR3 bases are TGTGCCTTTGTCCGGGACAGTTCCGGCTACACCTTC.

There are many counts of this clonotype. V is TRBV29-1 and J is TRBJ1-1; D is uncertain. The V end was cut by 1 base, the J end by 3 bases, with 9 bases between. Germline loops: CDR1 SQVTM, CDR2 ANQGSEA. The CDR3 spans 13 residues. CDR3 DNA sequence: TGCAGCGTTGAAGGGAATAAGGACACTGAAGCTTTCTTT. Its protein is CSVEGNKDTEAFF.

In this sample, this clonotype turned up many times. V and J are TRBV10-3 and TRBJ2-2; 7 positions agree with TRBD2. Germline lookup yields CDR1 ENHRY and CDR2 SYGVKD. The CDR3 has 14 residues. The trim removed 2 bases at V and 5 bases at J, leaving 2 bases unmatched. For the CDR3, the DNA is TGTGCCATCAGTGAGAGTAGCGGGACCGGGGAGCTGTTTTTT. Its protein product is CAISESSGTGELFF.

The chain combines TRBV7-9 with TRBJ2-1, with 10 bases that match TRBD1. V lost 5 bases and J lost 7; bases outside the gene matches: 8. The length of the CDR3 is 15 residues. CDR1 and CDR2 from the germline V gene are SEHNR and FQNEAQ (reference sequence). CDR3 residues: CASSHPGTGANEQFF. CDR3 bases: TGTGCCAGCAGCCACCCCGGGACAGGGGCAAATGAGCAGTTCTTC.

At least ten counts were recorded for this clonotype. This sequence joins TRBV12-3 or TRBV12-4 and TRBJ2-3; D uncertain. V lost 2 bases and J lost 2, with 8 bases in between. The CDR3 loop spans 14 amino acids. The chain's CDR3 is CASSLLWDTDTQYF. CDR3 sequence (DNA): TGTGCCAGCAGTTTACTATGGGACACAGATACGCAGTATTTT.

This clonotype was observed a few times. V is TRBV7-8 and J is TRBJ1-1; D remains ambiguous. This CDR3 is built from 14 residues. Trimming removed 5 bases from V and 6 bases from J, with 16 bases in between. Germline CDR1 and CDR2: SGHVS and FQNEAQ. Here the CDR3 reads CASSDVRNGAEAFF. CDR3 bases: TGTGCCAGCAGCGACGTCAGAAACGGGGCTGAAGCTTTCTTT. The variable domain in full, with the rest retrieved from reference TRBV7-8 and TRBJ1-1, is GAGVSQSPRYKVAKRGQDVALRCDPISGHVSLFWYQQALGQGPEFLTYFQNEAQLDKSGLPSDRFFAERPEGSVSTLKIQRTQQEDSAVYLCASSDVRNGAEAFFGQGTRLTVV.

This clonotype was found a few times. This chain connects TRBV5-1 to TRBJ1-1; no firm D call. This CDR3 comprises 13 residues. Trimming stripped 5 bases from V and 1 base from J, with 9 bases between. The V gene's germline CDR1 is SGHRS and CDR2 YFSETQ. Written as DNA, the CDR3 is TGCGCCAGCAGATTTACAACGAACACTGAAGCTTTCTTT. The encoded protein is CASRFTTNTEAFF.

This clonotype showed up just a few times. The chain couples TRBV15 to TRBJ2-7; no clear D gene. The length of the CDR3 is 13 residues. Germline V gives CDR1 LNHNV, CDR2 YYDKDF (reference sequence). V lost 0 bases, J lost 4 bases, and 7 bases lay in between. CDR3 sequence reads: CATSRDTAYEQYF. The CDR3 DNA is TGTGCCACCAGCAGAGATACAGCTTACGAGCAGTACTTC. The entire variable domain, with the rest obtained from reference TRBV15 and TRBJ2-7, is as follows: DAMVIQNPRYQVTQFGKPVTLSCSQTLNHNVMYWYQQKSSQAPKLLFHYYDKDFNNEADTPDNFQSRRPNTSFCFLDIRSPGLGDTAMYLCATSRDTAYEQYFGPGTRLTVT.

V usage is TRBV10-3 and J usage is TRBJ1-1; maybe TRBD1 (6 bases). The V and J ends lost 0 bases and 3 bases respectively, with 8 bases between them. CDR3 length: 14 amino acids. Germline lookup yields CDR1 ENHRY and CDR2 SYGVKD. For the CDR3, the DNA is TGTGCCATCAGTGAGTCGACAGGATACACTGAAGCTTTCTTT. Its protein product is CAISESTGYTEAFF.

V gene TRBV6-5 combines with J gene TRBJ1-3; D is possibly TRBD1 (5 bases). The V and J ends lost 2 bases and 0 bases respectively, with 11 bases between them. Germline CDR1 and CDR2: MNHEY and SVGAGI. This CDR3 has 16 amino acids. Here the CDR3 DNA reads TGTGCCAGCAGTTACCGGGACCAACCCTCTGGAAACACCATATATTTT. This encodes CASSYRDQPSGNTIYF.

This clonotype has only a few counts. This chain uses TRBV12-3 or TRBV12-4 with TRBJ2-1; D possibly corresponds to TRBD1 (6 bases). The length of the CDR3 is 15 residues. Trimming took off 4 bases at V and 5 bases at J, with 15 bases between the two ends. This CDR3 is CASSSRDKDHNEQFF. In DNA form, the CDR3 reads TGTGCCAGCAGTTCGAGGGACAAGGACCACAATGAGCAGTTCTTC.

This clonotype turned up a few times. In DNA, the CDR3 is TGTGCCAGCAGCTTAATCTCCGGCACCGGGACCCAGTACTTC. The encoded protein is CASSLISGTGTQYF. The genes are TRBV7-2 and TRBJ2-5; D unclear. The CDR3 runs to 14 residues. Looked up from germline, CDR1 is SGHTA and CDR2 is FQGNSA. Trimming left V 2 bases short and J 7 bases short, with 14 bases between. Full variable domain (remainder filled in from reference TRBV7-2 and TRBJ2-5): GAGVSQSPSNKVTEKGKDVELRCDPISGHTALYWYRQSLGQGLEFLIYFQGNSAPDKSGLPSDRFSAERTGGSVSTLTIQRTQQEDSAVYLCASSLISGTGTQYFGPGTRLLVL.

This clonotype has at least ten counts. The chain couples TRBV7-3 to TRBJ2-2; the match to TRBD2 covers 7 bases. Trimming at V came to 0 bases and at J to 5 bases, leaving 0 bases not matched to a gene. This CDR3 region has 14 residues. Per germline, CDR1 SGHTA and CDR2 FQGTGA. The CDR3 reads CASSLTGGTGELFF. The DNA for the CDR3 is TGTGCCAGCAGCTTAACGGGGGGGACCGGGGAGCTGTTTTTT.

The chain is built from TRBV7-9 and TRBJ2-5, with D unresolved. V shed 6 bases and J shed 5 bases, with 10 bases lying between them. CDR3 length: 12 residues. The germline V gene encodes CDR1 SEHNR and CDR2 FQNEAQ (reference sequence). Written as DNA, the CDR3 is TGTGCCAGCAGTTCGAATTGGGAGACCCAGTACTTC. It yields the protein CASSSNWETQYF. Supplemented by reference TRBV7-9 and TRBJ2-5, the full variable domain reads DTGVSQNPRHKITKRGQNVTFRCDPISEHNRLYWYRQTLGQGPEFLTYFQNEAQLEKSRLLSDRFSAERPKGSFSTLEIQRTEQGDSAMYLCASSSNWETQYFGPGTRLLVL.

This clonotype appeared a few times. The chain couples TRBV12-3 or TRBV12-4 to TRBJ2-2; D perhaps matches TRBD2 (6 bases). V was trimmed by 5 bases and J by 7 bases, leaving 14 bases between them. The CDR3 covers 14 residues. The CDR3 coding sequence is TGTGCCAGCAGTCCCGATGGACTATACGGGGAGCTGTTTTTT. Its protein is CASSPDGLYGELFF.

The V and J genes are TRBV4-3 and TRBJ1-2; the match to TRBD1 covers 9 bases. V lost 2 bases to trimming and J lost 2 bases; unmatched junction nucleotides: 15. This CDR3 spans 19 amino acids. Germline V gene sequence: CDR1 LGHNA, CDR2 YSLEER. CDR3 bases: TGCGCCAGCAGCCAAAATACCCGGGACAGGGTCGGTCCGAACTATGGCTACACCTTC. This gives the protein CASSQNTRDRVGPNYGYTF.

The chain employs TRBV7-2 and TRBJ2-3; the D gene is possibly TRBD2 (5 bases). The CDR3 sequence is 14 residues long. The germline V gene encodes CDR1 SGHTA and CDR2 FQGNSA. V lost 5 bases and J lost 1, with 10 bases in between. CDR3 coding DNA: TGTGCCAGCAGCACGGGGTGGGGCACAGATACGCAGTATTTT. This codes for CASSTGWGTDTQYF. The full variable domain, rest sourced from reference TRBV7-2 and TRBJ2-3, is GAGVSQSPSNKVTEKGKDVELRCDPISGHTALYWYRQSLGQGLEFLIYFQGNSAPDKSGLPSDRFSAERTGGSVSTLTIQRTQQEDSAVYLCASSTGWGTDTQYFGPGTRLTVL.

The V call is TRBV7-2, the J call TRBJ2-5; D may be TRBD2 (5 bases). The germline V and J ends were trimmed by 1 base and 5 bases, with 8 bases remaining between them. This CDR3 is built from 13 residues. The germline V gene has CDR1 SGHTA and CDR2 FQGNSA. The CDR3 DNA reads as TGTGCCAGCAGCTTAGTTACTAGGGAGACCCAGTACTTC. Its translation: CASSLVTRETQYF. The entire variable domain, with the rest obtained from reference TRBV7-2 and TRBJ2-5, is as follows: GAGVSQSPSNKVTEKGKDVELRCDPISGHTALYWYRQSLGQGLEFLIYFQGNSAPDKSGLPSDRFSAERTGGSVSTLTIQRTQQEDSAVYLCASSLVTRETQYFGPGTRLLVL.

This clonotype was observed a few times. This chain links TRBV5-1 with TRBJ2-1; tentative D call: TRBD1 (6 bases). V was trimmed by 2 bases and J by 2 bases, leaving 14 bases between them. The CDR3 consists of 16 residues. The germline CDR1 and CDR2 sequences are SGHRS and YFSETQ. CDR3 coding DNA: TGCGCCAGCAGCTTTTACTACAGGGCCACCTACAATGAGCAGTTCTTC. Translation: CASSFYYRATYNEQFF.

The V and J genes are TRBV6-2 or TRBV6-3 and TRBJ2-7, with 10 bases that match TRBD1. The ends lost 6 bases at V and 5 bases at J; junction bases unmatched: 16. CDR1 and CDR2 (germline): MNHEY, SVGEGT. The CDR3 spans 17 residues. The CDR3 bases are TGTGCCAGCAGCTATACGATACCGGGACAGGGGAGCAACGAGCAGTACTTC. Translation gives CASSYTIPGQGSNEQYF.

This clonotype was seen a few times. This chain uses TRBV27 with TRBJ2-1, with D possibly matching TRBD2 (7 bases). This CDR3 contains 17 residues. The V end lost 3 bases, the J end lost 4 bases, and 19 bases lay between the germline ends. Germline V lookup: CDR1 MNHEY, CDR2 SMNVEV (reference sequence). The CDR3 region is CASSLPWGGQNYNEQFF. In DNA, the CDR3 is TGTGCCAGCAGTTTGCCTTGGGGGGGCCAGAATTACAATGAGCAGTTCTTC.

The chain carries TRBV18 and TRBJ2-7, with 7 bases matching TRBD1. The J segment lost 3 bases and the V segment lost 4 bases, leaving 3 bases of the junction unmatched. CDR3 length: 13 amino acids. The germline gives CDR1 KGHSH, CDR2 LQKENI. Here the CDR3 reads CASSRDSLYEQYF. The CDR3 coding sequence is TGTGCCAGCTCACGGGACAGCCTCTACGAGCAGTACTTC.

In its sample, this clonotype was seen many times. This chain joins TRBV24-1 and TRBJ2-1; D gene ambiguous. Germline V gives CDR1 KGHDR, CDR2 SFDVKD. The CDR3 extends over 15 amino acids. The ends were cut back, 5 bases at V and 4 bases at J, with 14 bases in the middle. The CDR3 region has the DNA TGTGCCACCAGTGCCAAAGGGCCCGGATACAATGAGCAGTTCTTC. This translates into CATSAKGPGYNEQFF.

This sequence joins TRBV7-6 and TRBJ2-3; D is possibly TRBD2 (5 bases). V was trimmed by 2 bases and J by 6 bases, leaving 15 bases between them. Germline CDR1 is SGHVS and CDR2 is FNYEAQ. The CDR3 contains 15 residues. CDR3: CASSLIVRDADTQYF. CDR3 in DNA: TGTGCCAGCAGCTTAATCGTACGGGATGCGGATACGCAGTATTTT.

The V call is TRBV20-1, the J call TRBJ2-1, with 8 bases matching TRBD1. The CDR3 totals 16 residues. CDR1 DFQATT and CDR2 SNEGSKA come from the germline V gene (reference sequence). J lost 8 bases, V lost 3 bases, and 15 bases had no gene match. In nucleotides, the CDR3 is TGCAGTGCTAGGCCCTGGGACAGGATCCTTAGGGATGAGCAGTTCTTC. Translating gives CSARPWDRILRDEQFF.